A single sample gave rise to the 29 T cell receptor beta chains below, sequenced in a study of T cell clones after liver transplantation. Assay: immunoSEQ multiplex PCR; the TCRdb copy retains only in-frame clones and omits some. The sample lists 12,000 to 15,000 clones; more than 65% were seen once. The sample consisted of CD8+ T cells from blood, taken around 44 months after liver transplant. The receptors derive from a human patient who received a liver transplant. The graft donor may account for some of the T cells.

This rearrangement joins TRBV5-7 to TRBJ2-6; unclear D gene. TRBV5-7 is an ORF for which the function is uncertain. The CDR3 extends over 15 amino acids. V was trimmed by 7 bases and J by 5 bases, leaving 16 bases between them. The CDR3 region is CASRSVQSRANVLTF. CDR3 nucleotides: TGTGCCAGCCGAAGCGTACAAAGTCGGGCCAACGTCCTGACTTTC.

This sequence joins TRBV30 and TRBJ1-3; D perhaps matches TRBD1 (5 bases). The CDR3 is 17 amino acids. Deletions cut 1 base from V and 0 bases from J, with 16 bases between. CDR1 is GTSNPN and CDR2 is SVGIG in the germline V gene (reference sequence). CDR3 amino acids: CAWSEPDRAFSGNTIYF. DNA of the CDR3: TGTGCCTGGAGTGAACCCGACAGAGCCTTCTCTGGAAACACCATATATTTT.

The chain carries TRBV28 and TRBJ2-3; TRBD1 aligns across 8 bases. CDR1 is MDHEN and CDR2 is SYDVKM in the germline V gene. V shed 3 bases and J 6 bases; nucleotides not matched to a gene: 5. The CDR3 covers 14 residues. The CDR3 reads CASSFGTGVDTQYF. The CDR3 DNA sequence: TGTGCCAGCAGTTTTGGGACAGGTGTTGATACGCAGTATTTT.

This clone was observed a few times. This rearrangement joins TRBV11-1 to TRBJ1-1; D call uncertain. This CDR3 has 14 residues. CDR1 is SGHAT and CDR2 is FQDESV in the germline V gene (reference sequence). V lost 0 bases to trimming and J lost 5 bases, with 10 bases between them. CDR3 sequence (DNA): TGTGCCAGCAGCTTAGCTGTAGGGAGGACTGAAGCTTTCTTT. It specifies CASSLAVGRTEAFF.

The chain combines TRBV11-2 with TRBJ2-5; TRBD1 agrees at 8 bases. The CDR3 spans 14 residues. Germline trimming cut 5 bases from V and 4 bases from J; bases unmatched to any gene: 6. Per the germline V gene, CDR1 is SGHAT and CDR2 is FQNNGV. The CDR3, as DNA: TGTGCCAGCAGCCGGGGACAGGTCCTAGAGACCCAGTACTTC. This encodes CASSRGQVLETQYF.

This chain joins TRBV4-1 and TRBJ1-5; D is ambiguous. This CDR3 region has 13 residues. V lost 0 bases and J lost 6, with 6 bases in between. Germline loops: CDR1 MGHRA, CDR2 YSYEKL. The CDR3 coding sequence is TGCGCCAGCAGCCAAGATCTCGGTCAGCCCCAGCATTTT. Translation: CASSQDLGQPQHF.

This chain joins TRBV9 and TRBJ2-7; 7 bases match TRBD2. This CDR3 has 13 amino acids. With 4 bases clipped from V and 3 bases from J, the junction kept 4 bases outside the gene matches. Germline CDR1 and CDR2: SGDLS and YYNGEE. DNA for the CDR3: TGTGCCAGCAGCCCCCGGGGGGTCTACGAGCAGTACTTC. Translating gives CASSPRGVYEQYF.

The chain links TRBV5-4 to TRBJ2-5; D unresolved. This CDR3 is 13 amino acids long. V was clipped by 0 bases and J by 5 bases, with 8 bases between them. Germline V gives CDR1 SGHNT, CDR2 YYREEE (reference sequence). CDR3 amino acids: CASSLDSTETQYF. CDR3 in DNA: TGTGCCAGCAGCTTGGACTCAACGGAGACCCAGTACTTC.

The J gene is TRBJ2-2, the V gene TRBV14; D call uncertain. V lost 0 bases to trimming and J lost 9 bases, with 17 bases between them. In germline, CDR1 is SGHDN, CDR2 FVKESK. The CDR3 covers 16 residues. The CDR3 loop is CASSQEYNDRARELFF. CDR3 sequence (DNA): TGTGCCAGCAGCCAAGAATATAATGATAGGGCCCGGGAGCTGTTTTTT.

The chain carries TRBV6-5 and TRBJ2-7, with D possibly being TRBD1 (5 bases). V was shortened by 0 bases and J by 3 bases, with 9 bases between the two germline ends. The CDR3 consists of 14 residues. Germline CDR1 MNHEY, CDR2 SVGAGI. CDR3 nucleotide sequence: TGTGCCAGCAGTTACTCGGCAGGGAACTACGAGCAGTACTTC. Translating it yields CASSYSAGNYEQYF.

DNA of the CDR3: TGCAGCGTTCTGACAGGGAACTACAATGAGCAGTTCTTC. Its protein product is CSVLTGNYNEQFF. The chain combines TRBV29-1 with TRBJ2-1; 7 bases are a match to TRBD1. This CDR3 region has 13 residues. Per germline, CDR1 SQVTM and CDR2 ANQGSEA. The J segment lost 3 bases and the V segment lost 5 bases, leaving 4 bases of the junction unmatched.

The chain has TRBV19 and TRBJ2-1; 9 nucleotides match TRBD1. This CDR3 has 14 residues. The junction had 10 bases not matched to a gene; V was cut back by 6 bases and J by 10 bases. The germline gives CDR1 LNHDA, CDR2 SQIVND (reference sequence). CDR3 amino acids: CASSWGTGLGEQFF. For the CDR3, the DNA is TGTGCCAGTAGCTGGGGGACAGGGCTAGGCGAGCAGTTCTTC. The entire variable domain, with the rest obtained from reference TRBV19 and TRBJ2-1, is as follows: DGGITQSPKYLFRKEGQNVTLSCEQNLNHDAMYWYRQDPGQGLRLIYYSQIVNDFQKGDIAEGYSVSREKKESFPLTVTSAQKNPTAFYLCASSWGTGLGEQFFGPGTRLTVL.

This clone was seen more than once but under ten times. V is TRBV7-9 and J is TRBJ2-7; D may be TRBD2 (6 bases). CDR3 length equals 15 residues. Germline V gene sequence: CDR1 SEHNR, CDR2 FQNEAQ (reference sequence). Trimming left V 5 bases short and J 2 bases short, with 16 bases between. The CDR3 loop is CASSPGLGGPYEQYF. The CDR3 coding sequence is TGTGCCAGCAGCCCGGGACTCGGAGGTCCCTACGAGCAGTACTTC.

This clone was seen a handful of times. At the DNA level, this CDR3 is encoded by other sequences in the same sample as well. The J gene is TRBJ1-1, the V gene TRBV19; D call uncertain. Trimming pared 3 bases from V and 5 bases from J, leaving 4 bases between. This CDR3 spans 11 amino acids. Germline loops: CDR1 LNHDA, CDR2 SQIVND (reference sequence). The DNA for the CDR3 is TGTGCCAGTAGTATCGGTACTGAAGCTTTCTTT. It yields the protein CASSIGTEAFF. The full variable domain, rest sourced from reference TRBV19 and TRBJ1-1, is DGGITQSPKYLFRKEGQNVTLSCEQNLNHDAMYWYRQDPGQGLRLIYYSQIVNDFQKGDIAEGYSVSREKKESFPLTVTSAQKNPTAFYLCASSIGTEAFFGQGTRLTVV.

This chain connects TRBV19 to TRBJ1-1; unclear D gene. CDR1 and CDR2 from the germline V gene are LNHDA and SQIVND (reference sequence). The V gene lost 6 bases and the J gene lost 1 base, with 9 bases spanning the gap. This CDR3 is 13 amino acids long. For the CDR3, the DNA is TGTGCCAGTAGCGGCTTGTCGAACACTGAAGCTTTCTTT. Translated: CASSGLSNTEAFF. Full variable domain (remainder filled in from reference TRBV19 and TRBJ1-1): DGGITQSPKYLFRKEGQNVTLSCEQNLNHDAMYWYRQDPGQGLRLIYYSQIVNDFQKGDIAEGYSVSREKKESFPLTVTSAQKNPTAFYLCASSGLSNTEAFFGQGTRLTVV.

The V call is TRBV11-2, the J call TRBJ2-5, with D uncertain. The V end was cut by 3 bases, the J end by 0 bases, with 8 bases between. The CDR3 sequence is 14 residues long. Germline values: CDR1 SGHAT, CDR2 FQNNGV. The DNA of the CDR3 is TGTGCCAGCAGCTTGCGGTACAACCAAGAGACCCAGTACTTC. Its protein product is CASSLRYNQETQYF.

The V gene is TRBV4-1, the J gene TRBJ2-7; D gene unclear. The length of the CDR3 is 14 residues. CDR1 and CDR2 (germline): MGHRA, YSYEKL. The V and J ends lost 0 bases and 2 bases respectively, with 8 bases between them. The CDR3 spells CASSQDPGPYEQYF. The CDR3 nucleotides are TGCGCCAGCAGCCAAGACCCGGGTCCCTACGAGCAGTACTTC.

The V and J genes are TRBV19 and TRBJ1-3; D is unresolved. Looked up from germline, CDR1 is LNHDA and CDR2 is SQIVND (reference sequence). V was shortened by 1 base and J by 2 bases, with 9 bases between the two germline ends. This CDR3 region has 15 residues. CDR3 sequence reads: CASSIARIPGNTIYF. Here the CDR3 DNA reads TGTGCCAGTAGTATAGCGCGGATCCCTGGAAACACCATATATTTT.

In DNA form, the CDR3 reads TGTGCCAGCAGTTTATTGTCCGGGACAGGGGAGGACATTCAGTACTTC. Its translation: CASSLLSGTGEDIQYF. This chain joins TRBV28 and TRBJ2-4, with TRBD1 matching 10 bases. The V gene end was trimmed by 1 base and the J gene end by 8 bases; junction bases not matched to a gene: 8. The CDR3 length is 16 residues. Germline V gives CDR1 MDHEN, CDR2 SYDVKM.

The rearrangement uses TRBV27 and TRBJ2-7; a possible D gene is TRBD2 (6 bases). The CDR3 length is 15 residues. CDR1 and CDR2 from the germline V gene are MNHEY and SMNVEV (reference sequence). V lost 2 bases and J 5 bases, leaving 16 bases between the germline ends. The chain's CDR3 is CASSLNNGGFDEQYF. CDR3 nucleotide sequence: TGTGCCAGCAGTTTAAATAACGGGGGATTCGACGAGCAGTACTTC.

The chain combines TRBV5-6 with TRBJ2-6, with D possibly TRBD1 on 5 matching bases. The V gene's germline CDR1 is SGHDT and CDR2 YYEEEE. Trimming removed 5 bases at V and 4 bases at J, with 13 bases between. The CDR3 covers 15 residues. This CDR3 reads CASRIQGYGANVLTF. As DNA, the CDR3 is TGTGCCAGCAGGATCCAGGGTTACGGGGCCAACGTCCTGACTTTC.

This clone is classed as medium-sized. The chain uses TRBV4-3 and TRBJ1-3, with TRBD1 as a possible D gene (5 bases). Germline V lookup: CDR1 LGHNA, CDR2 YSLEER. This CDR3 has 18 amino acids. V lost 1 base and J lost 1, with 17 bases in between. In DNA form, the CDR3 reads TGCGCCAGCAGCCAAGCAGGAAGGTTGGCAGGGTCTGGAAACACCATATATTTT. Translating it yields CASSQAGRLAGSGNTIYF.

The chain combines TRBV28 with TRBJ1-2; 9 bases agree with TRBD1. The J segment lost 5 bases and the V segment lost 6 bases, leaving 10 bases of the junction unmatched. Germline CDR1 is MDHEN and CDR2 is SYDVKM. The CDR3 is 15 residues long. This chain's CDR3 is CASSFQDRGDYGYTF. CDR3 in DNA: TGTGCCAGCAGCTTTCAGGACAGGGGAGATTATGGCTACACCTTC.

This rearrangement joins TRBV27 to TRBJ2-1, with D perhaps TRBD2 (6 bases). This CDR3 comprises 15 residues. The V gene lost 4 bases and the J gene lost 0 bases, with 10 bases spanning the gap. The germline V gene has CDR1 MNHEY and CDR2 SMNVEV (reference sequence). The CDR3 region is CASSWDFSSYNEQFF. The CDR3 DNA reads TGTGCCAGCAGTTGGGACTTTAGCTCCTACAATGAGCAGTTCTTC.

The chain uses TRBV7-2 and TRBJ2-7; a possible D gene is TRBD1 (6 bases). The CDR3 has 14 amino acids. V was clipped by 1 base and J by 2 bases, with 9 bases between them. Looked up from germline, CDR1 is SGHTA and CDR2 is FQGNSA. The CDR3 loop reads CASSLGSGAYEQYF. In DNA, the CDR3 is TGTGCCAGCAGCTTAGGGTCAGGGGCCTACGAGCAGTACTTC.

The CDR3 region has the DNA TGTGCCAGCAGCTTTAACGGTCTGATCGATGAGCAGTTCTTC. It translates to CASSFNGLIDEQFF. This sequence joins TRBV11-1 and TRBJ2-1; no reliable D call. CDR3 length: 14 amino acids. The germline CDR1 and CDR2 sequences are SGHAT and FQDESV (reference sequence). V lost 3 bases and J 8 bases, leaving 14 bases between the germline ends.

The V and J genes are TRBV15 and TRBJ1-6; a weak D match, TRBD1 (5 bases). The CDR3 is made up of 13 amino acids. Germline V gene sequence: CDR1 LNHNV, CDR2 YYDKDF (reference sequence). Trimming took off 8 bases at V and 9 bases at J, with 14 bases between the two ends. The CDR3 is CATALGHGSPLHF. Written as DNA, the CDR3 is TGTGCCACCGCCCTGGGGCACGGTTCACCCCTCCACTTT.

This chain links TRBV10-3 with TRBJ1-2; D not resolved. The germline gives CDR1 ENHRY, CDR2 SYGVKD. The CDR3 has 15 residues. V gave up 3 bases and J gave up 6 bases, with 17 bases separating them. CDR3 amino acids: CAISDRSSRGDGYTF. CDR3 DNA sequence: TGTGCCATCAGTGATAGGTCCTCCCGGGGTGATGGCTACACCTTC.

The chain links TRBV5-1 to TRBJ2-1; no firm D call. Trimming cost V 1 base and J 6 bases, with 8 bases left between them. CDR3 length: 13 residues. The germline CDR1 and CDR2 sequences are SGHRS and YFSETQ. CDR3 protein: CASSLSGSNEQFF. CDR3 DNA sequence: TGCGCCAGCAGCTTGAGTGGATCCAATGAGCAGTTCTTC.